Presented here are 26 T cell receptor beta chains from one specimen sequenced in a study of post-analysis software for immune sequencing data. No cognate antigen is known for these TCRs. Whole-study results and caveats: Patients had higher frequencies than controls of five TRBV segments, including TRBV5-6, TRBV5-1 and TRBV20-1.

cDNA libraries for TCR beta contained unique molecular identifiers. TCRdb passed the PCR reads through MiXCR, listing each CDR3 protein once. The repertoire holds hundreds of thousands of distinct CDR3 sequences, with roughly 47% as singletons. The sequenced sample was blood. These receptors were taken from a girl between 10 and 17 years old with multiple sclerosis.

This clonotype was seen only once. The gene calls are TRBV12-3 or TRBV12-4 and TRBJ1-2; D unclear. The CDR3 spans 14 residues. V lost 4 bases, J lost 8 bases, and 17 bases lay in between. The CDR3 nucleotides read TGTGCCAGCAGTTCCCCCCCGAATATCGGGGGCTACACCTTC. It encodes CASSSPPNIGGYTF.

The CDR3 loop is CASSSSGKAYEQYF. DNA for the CDR3: TGTGCCAGCAGTAGTAGCGGGAAGGCCTACGAGCAGTACTTC. This chain uses TRBV6-5 with TRBJ2-7, with 8 nucleotides matching TRBD2. V dropped 5 bases and J dropped 2; count of bases not matched to a gene: 5. The length of the CDR3 is 14 residues. Germline CDR1 and CDR2: MNHEY and SVGAGI.

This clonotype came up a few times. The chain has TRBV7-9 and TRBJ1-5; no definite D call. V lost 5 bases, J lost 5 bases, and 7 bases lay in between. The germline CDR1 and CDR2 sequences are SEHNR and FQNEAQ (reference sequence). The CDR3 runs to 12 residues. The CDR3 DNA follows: TGTGCCAGCAGCAGTAGAGATCAGCCCCAGCATTTT. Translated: CASSSRDQPQHF.

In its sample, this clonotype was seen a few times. The CDR3 protein is CASSLNPSGGANYNEQFF. Written as DNA, the CDR3 is TGCGCCAGCAGCCTCAACCCTAGCGGGGGGGCCAATTACAATGAGCAGTTCTTC. The rearrangement links TRBV5-1 to TRBJ2-1; 12 bases fit TRBD2. CDR1 is SGHRS and CDR2 is YFSETQ in the germline V gene. V shed 4 bases and J 4 bases; nucleotides not matched to a gene: 12. This CDR3 comprises 18 residues.

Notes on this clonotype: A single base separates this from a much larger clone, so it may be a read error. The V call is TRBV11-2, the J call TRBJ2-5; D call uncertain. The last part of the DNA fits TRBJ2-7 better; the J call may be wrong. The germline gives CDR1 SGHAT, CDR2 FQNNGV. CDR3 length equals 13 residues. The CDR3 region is CASNYFRGTEQYF. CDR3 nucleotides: TGTGCCAGCAACTACTTCCGAGGCACCGAGCAGTACTTC.

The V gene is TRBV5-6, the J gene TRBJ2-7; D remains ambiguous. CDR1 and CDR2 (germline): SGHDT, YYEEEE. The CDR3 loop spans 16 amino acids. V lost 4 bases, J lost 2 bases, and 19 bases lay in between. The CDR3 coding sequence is TGTGCCAGCAGCCGCCTTAGCAAATTGCGCCCCTACGAGCAGTACTTC. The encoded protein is CASSRLSKLRPYEQYF. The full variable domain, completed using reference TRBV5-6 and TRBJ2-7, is DAGVTQSPTHLIKTRGQQVTLRCSPKSGHDTVSWYQQALGQGPQFIFQYYEEEERQRGNFPDRFSGHQFPNYSSELNVNALLLGDSALYLCASSRLSKLRPYEQYFGPGTRLTVT.

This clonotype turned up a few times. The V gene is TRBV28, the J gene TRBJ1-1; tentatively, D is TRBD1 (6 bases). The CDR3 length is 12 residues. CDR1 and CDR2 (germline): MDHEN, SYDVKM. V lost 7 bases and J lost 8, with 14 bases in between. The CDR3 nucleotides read TGTGCCAGCATCTTAGGGGGGGCCGAAGCTTTCTTT. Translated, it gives CASILGGAEAFF.

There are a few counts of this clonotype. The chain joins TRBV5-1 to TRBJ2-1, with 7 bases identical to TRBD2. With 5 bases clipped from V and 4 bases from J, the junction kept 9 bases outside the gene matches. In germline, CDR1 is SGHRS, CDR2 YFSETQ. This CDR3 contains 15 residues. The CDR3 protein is CASRDAGTTYNEQFF. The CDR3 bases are TGCGCCAGCAGGGACGCCGGGACTACATACAATGAGCAGTTCTTC.

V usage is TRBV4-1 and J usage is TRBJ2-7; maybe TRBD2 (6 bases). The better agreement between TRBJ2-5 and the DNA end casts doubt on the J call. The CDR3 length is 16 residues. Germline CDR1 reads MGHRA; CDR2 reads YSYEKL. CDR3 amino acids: CASSQERAEGWKTQYF. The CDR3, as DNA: TGCGCCAGCAGCCAAGAACGGGCGGAGGGCTGGAAGACCCAGTACTTC.

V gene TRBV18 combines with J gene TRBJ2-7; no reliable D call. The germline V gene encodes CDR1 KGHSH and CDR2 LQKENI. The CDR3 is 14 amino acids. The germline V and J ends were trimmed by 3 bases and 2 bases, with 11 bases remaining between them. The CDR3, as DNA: TGTGCCAGCTCACCTCTAGACATCCCCTACGAGCAGTACTTC. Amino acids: CASSPLDIPYEQYF.

The CDR3 DNA is TGTGCCAGCAGCGACACCGGGACTAGCGTTTACAATGAGCAGTTCTTC. Translated: CASSDTGTSVYNEQFF. V and J are TRBV9 and TRBJ2-1, with TRBD2 identical over 10 bases. CDR1 and CDR2 from the germline V gene are SGDLS and YYNGEE. V dropped 3 bases and J dropped 4; count of bases not matched to a gene: 7. The CDR3 loop spans 16 amino acids.

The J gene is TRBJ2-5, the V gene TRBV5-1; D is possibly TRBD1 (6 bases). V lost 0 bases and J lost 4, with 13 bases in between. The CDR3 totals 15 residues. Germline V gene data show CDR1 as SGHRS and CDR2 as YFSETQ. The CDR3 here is CASSLVGTLGETQYF. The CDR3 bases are TGCGCCAGCAGCTTGGTAGGGACACTAGGAGAGACCCAGTACTTC.

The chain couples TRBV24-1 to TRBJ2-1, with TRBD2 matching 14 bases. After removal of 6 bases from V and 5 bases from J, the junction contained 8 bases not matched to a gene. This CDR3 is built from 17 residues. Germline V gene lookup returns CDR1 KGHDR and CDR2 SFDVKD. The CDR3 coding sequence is TGTGCCACCAGTTCGAGGAGGACTAGCGGGGGGAACAATGAGCAGTTCTTC. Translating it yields CATSSRRTSGGNNEQFF.

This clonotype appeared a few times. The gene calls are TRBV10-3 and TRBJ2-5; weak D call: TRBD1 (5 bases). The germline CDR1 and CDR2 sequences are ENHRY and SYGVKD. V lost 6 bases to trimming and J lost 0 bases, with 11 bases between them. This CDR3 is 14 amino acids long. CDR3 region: CAIRDIQDQETQYF. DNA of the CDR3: TGTGCCATCAGAGATATACAGGACCAAGAGACCCAGTACTTC.

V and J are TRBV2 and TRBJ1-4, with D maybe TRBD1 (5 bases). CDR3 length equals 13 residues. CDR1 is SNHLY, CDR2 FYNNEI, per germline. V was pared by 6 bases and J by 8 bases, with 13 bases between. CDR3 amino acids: CASSRGSYEKLFF. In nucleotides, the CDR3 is TGTGCCAGCAGCCGGGGGTCATACGAAAAACTGTTTTTT.

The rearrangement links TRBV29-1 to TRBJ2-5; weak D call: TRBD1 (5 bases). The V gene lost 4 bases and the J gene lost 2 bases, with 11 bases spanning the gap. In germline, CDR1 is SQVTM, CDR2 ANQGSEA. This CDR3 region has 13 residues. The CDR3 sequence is CSVVGRDQETQYF. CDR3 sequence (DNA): TGCAGCGTTGTAGGCAGGGATCAAGAGACCCAGTACTTC.

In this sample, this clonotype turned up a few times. Here the CDR3 reads CAISLPGNEQFF. For the CDR3, the DNA is TGTGCCATCAGCCTACCCGGAAATGAGCAGTTCTTC. The J gene is TRBJ2-1, the V gene TRBV10-3; D is unresolved. Trimming removed 6 bases at V and 7 bases at J, with 10 bases between. The CDR3 is made up of 12 amino acids. Germline CDR1 and CDR2: ENHRY and SYGVKD.

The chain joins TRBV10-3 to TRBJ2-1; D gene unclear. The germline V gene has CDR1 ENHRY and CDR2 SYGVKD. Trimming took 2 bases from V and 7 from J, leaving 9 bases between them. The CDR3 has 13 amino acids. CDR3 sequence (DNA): TGTGCCATCAGTGAGCCCGCTAGGAATGAGCAGTTCTTC. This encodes CAISEPARNEQFF.

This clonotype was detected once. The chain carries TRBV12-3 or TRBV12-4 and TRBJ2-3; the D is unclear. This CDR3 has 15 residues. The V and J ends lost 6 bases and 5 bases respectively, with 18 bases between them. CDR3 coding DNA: TGTGCCAGCAGCCCCCGGACCGCAACGGGAGATACGCAGTATTTT. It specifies CASSPRTATGDTQYF.

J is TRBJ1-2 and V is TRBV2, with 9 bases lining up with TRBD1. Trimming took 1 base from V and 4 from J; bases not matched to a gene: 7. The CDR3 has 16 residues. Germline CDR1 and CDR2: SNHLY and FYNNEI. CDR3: CASSEGPTGGVYGYTF. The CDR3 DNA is TGTGCCAGCAGTGAAGGACCCACAGGGGGCGTCTATGGCTACACCTTC.

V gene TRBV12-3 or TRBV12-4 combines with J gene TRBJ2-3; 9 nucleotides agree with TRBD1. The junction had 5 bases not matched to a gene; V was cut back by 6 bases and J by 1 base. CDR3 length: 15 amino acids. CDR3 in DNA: TGTGCCAGCAGACGGGGACAGGGAGGCACAGATACGCAGTATTTT. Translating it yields CASRRGQGGTDTQYF.

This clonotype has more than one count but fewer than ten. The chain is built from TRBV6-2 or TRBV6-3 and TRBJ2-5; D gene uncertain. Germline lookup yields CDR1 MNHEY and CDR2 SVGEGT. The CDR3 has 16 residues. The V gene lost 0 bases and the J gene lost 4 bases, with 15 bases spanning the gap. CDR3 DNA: TGTGCCAGCAGTTACTCGGACCGGCAACCAGGAGAGACCCAGTACTTC. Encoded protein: CASSYSDRQPGETQYF.

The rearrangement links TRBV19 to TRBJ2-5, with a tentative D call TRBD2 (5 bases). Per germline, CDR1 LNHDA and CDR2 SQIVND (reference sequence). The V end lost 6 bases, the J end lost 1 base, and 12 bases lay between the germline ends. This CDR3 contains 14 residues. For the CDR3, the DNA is TGTGCCAGTAGCGATTGGGCGGGCCAAGAGACCCAGTACTTC. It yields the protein CASSDWAGQETQYF.

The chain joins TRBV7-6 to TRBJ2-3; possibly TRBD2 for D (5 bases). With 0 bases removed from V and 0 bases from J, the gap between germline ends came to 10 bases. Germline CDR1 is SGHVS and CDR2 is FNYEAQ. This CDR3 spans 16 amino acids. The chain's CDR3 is CASSLASGLSTDTQYF. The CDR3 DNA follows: TGTGCCAGCAGCTTAGCGAGTGGACTTAGCACAGATACGCAGTATTTT.

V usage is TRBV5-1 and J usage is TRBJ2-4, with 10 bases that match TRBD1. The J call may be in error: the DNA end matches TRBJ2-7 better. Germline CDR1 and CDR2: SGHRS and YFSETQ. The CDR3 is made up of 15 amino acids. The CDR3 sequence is CASSDGGTGVYEQYF. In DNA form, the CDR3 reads TGCGCCAGCAGCGATGGGGGGACAGGGGTCTACGAGCAGTACTTC.

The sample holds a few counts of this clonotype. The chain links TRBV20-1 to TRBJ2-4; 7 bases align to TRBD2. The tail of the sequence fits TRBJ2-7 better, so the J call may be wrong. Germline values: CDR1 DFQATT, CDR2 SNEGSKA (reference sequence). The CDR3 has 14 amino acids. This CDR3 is CSARGGRTPYEQYF. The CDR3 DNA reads TGCAGTGCTAGAGGCGGGAGAACCCCTTACGAGCAGTACTTC.